The 3 T cell receptor beta chains in this list originate from one sample, sequenced in a study of CD8 T cells in Susac syndrome. RNA amounts of roughly 0.45 to 1 ug underwent reverse transcription with random hexamers. TCRdb re-analysed the immunoSEQ multiplex PCR reads in MiXCR, keeping a single row per CDR3 protein. The sample consists of 80,000 or so distinct CDR3 sequences, approximately 96% of them appearing once. What was sequenced was CD8+ T cells from PBMCs. These TCRs come from a human donor with Susac syndrome.

The CDR3 reads CATSRKNLGVRQAFF. The CDR3 DNA follows: TGTGCCACCAGCAGAAAAAACCTCGGCGTGCGACAAGCTTTCTTT. The rearrangement uses TRBV15 and TRBJ1-1; D unclear. V was clipped by 2 bases and J by 9 bases, with 19 bases between them. CDR1 and CDR2 (germline): LNHNV, YYDKDF (reference sequence). This CDR3 is built from 15 residues.

The chain employs TRBV6-5 and TRBJ1-2; D ambiguous. There are 14 residues in the CDR3. Germline lookup yields CDR1 MNHEY and CDR2 SVGAGI. Deletions cut 6 bases from V and 5 bases from J, with 16 bases between. CDR3 nucleotides: TGTGCCAGCAGACCCGAAACCGTAAGGTATGGCTACACCTTC. It encodes CASRPETVRYGYTF.

The chain couples TRBV6-5 to TRBJ2-7; D might be TRBD2 (5 bases). The CDR3 extends over 14 amino acids. The V gene lost 2 bases and the J gene lost 2 bases, with 10 bases spanning the gap. The germline V gene has CDR1 MNHEY and CDR2 SVGAGI. The CDR3 DNA reads as TGTGCCAGCAGTTACGCTGCCGGGACCTACGAGCAGTACTTC. Amino acid sequence: CASSYAAGTYEQYF.